This T cell receptor beta chain was sequenced for a study of cytomegalovirus exposure and HLA in healthy donors. Study context: The 120 validation repertoires used the same platform as the approximately 670 first-cohort repertoires (as reported by a later analysis). Study-wide points: Whilst most TCR sequences proved rare, a subset of public TCRs occurred across many donors. The study labeled 180 or so TCR beta chains cytomegalovirus-associated.

The V gene's germline CDR1 is MGHRA and CDR2 YSYEKL. The V end was cut by 4 bases, the J end by 10 bases, with 26 bases between. This CDR3 is built from 18 residues. Separation from the roughly 600-subject first cohort characterized the roughly 120-subject validation cohort, to which the donors belonged. This clone was detected ten times or more. Antigen specificity is unknown. The repertoire was sequenced with immunoSEQ multiplex PCR; TCRdb's copy has only in-frame clones and lacks some. The sample has 90,000 to 100,000 clones, approximately 88% seen once. This receptor was taken from a woman younger than 45 in good health and CMV-seronegative. Sample: PBMCs. This chain joins TRBV4-1 and TRBJ1-6; a weak D match, TRBD1 (6 bases). In DNA, the CDR3 is TGCGCCAGCAGCCTGACCGGGACACCCACCGTCCTGCCGTCACCCCTCCACTTT. Protein: CASSLTGTPTVLPSPLHF.